This TCR beta chain emerged from a study of CD8 T cells in ankylosing spondylitis. Study-level findings and limits: Apparently characteristic of ankylosing spondylitis blood was a TCR beta motif (about 8 highly homologous variants). Matched ankylosing spondylitis synovial fluid reportedly showed significant enrichment of disease-linked clones.

This clonotype was counted a few times. What it binds is not known. Quantitative 5'-RACE with molecular barcodes was used to make the TCR beta libraries. TCRdb fed the 5' RACE reads into MiXCR, producing one record per CDR3 protein. This sample has approximately 42,000 distinct CDR3 sequences, with 11% found just once. This CDR3 is 13 amino acids long. V lost 8 bases, J lost 5 bases, and 15 bases lay in between. CDR1 is MNHNS and CDR2 is SASEGT in the germline V gene. The rearrangement uses TRBV6-1 and TRBJ1-1; D is perhaps TRBD1 (6 bases). The source is a male donor with ankylosing spondylitis or in good health (not recorded which). Sequencing input: blood, either unsorted or a sorted T cell fraction (not recorded which). CDR3 DNA sequence: TGTGCCAGCCGTGGGGGCCCAGAGACTGAAGCTTTCTTT. Translated, it gives CASRGGPETEAFF.